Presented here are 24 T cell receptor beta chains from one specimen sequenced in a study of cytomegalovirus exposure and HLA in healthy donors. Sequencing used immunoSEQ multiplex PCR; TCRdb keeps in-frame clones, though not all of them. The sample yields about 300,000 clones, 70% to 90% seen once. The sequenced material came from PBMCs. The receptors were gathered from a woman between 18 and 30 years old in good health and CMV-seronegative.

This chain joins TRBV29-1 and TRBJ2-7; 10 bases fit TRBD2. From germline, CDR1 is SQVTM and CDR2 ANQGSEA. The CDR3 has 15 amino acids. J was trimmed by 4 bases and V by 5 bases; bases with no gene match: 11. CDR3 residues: CSVCKRLAGDYEQYF. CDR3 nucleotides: TGCAGCGTTTGTAAGAGACTAGCGGGTGATTACGAGCAGTACTTC.

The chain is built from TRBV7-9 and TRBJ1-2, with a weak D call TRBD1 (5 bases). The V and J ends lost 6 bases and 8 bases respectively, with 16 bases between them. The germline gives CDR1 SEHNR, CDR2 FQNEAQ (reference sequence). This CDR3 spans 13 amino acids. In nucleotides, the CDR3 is TGTGCCAGCAGGGGGCCTTTGGGCACAGGCTACACCTTC. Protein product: CASRGPLGTGYTF.

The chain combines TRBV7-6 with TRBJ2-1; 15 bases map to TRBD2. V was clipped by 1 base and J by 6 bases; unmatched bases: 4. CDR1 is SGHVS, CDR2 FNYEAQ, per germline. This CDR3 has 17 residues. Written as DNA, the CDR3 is TGTGCCAGCAGCTTAGGCAGGACTAGCGGGAGGGCCAATGAGCAGTTCTTC. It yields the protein CASSLGRTSGRANEQFF.

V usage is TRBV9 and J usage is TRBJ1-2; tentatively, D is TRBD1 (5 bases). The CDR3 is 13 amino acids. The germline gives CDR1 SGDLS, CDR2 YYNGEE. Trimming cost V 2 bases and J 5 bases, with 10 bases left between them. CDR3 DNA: TGTGCCAGCAGCGTCGACTCAGGGTATGGCTACACCTTC. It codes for CASSVDSGYGYTF.

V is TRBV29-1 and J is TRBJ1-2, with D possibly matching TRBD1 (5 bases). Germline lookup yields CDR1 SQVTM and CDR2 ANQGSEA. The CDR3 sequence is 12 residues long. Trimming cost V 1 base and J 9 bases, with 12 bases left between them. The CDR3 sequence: CSVEGGDHCYTF. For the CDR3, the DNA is TGCAGCGTTGAAGGGGGCGACCACTGCTACACCTTC. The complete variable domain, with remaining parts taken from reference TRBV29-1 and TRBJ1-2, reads SAVISQKPSRDICQRGTSLTIQCQVDSQVTMMFWYRQQPGQSLTLIATANQGSEATYESGFVIDKFPISRPNLTFSTLTVSNMSPEDSSIYLCSVEGGDHCYTFGSGTRLTVV.

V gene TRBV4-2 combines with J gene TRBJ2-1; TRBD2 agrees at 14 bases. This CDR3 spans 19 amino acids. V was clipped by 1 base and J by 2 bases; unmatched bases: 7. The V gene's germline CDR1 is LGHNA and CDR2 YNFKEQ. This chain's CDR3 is CASSQGTGLAGATYNEQFF. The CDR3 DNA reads TGTGCCAGCAGCCAAGGTACGGGACTAGCGGGAGCGACCTACAATGAGCAGTTCTTC.

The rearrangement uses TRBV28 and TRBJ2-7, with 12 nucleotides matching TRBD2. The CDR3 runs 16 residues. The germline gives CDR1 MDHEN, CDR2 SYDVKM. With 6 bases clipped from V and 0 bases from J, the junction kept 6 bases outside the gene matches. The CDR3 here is CASSPTTSGSSYEQYF. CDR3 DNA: TGTGCCAGCAGCCCCACGACTAGCGGGAGCTCCTACGAGCAGTACTTC.

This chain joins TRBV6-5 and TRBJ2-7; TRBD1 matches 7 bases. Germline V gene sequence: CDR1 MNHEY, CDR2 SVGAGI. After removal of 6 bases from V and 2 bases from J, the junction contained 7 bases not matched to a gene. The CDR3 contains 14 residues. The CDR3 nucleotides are TGTGCCAGCAGGCTACGGGACAGCACCTACGAGCAGTACTTC. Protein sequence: CASRLRDSTYEQYF.

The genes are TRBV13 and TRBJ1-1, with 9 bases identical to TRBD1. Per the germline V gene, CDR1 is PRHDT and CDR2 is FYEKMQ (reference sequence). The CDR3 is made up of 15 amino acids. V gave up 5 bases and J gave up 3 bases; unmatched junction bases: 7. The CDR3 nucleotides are TGTGCCAGCAGCCACCGGGACAGGGTTTACACTGAAGCTTTCTTT. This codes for CASSHRDRVYTEAFF.

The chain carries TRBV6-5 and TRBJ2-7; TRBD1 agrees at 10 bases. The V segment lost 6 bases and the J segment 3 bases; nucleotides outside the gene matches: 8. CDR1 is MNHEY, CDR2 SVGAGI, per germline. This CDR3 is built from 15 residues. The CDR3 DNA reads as TGTGCCAGCAGGCACGCCCGGGACAGGGGCTACGAGCAGTACTTC. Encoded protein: CASRHARDRGYEQYF.

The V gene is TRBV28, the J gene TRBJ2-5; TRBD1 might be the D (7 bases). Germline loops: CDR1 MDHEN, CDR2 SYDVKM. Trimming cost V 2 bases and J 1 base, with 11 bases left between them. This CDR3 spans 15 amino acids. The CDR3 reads CASSLGQGGQETQYF. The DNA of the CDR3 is TGTGCCAGCAGTTTAGGCCAGGGGGGCCAAGAGACCCAGTACTTC.

The CDR3 bases are TGCGCCAGCAGCCAGAGCGGGAGCGTACCAACCGGGGAGCTGTTTTTT. Translated, it gives CASSQSGSVPTGELFF. The chain uses TRBV4-3 and TRBJ2-2; the match to TRBD2 covers 8 bases. The junction had 8 bases not matched to a gene; V was cut back by 3 bases and J by 5 bases. The CDR3 has 16 amino acids. Germline assignment: CDR1 LGHNA and CDR2 YSLEER.

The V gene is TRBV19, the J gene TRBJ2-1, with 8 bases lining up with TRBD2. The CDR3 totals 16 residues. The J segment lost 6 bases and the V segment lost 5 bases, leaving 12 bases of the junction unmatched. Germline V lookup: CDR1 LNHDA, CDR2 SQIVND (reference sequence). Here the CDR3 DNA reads TGTGCCAGTAGTTTAGTCGGGGCGGGAGGTTTCAATGAGCAGTTCTTC. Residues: CASSLVGAGGFNEQFF.

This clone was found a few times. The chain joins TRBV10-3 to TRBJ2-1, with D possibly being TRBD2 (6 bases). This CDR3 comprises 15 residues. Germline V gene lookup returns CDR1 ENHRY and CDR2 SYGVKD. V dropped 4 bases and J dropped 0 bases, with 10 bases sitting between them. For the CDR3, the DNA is TGTGCCATCAGTGGGGACTTGAGCTCCTACAATGAGCAGTTCTTC. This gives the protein CAISGDLSSYNEQFF.

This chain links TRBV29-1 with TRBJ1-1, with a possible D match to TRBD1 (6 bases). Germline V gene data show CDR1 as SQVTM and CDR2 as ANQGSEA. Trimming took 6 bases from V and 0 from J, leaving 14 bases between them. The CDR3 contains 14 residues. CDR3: CSVLGQRMNTEAFF. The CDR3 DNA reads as TGCAGCGTCCTTGGACAGCGGATGAACACTGAAGCTTTCTTT.

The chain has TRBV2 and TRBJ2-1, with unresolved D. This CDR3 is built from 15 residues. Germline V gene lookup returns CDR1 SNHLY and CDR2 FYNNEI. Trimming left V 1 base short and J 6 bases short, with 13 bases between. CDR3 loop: CASSEGGLAGNEQFF. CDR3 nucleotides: TGTGCCAGCAGTGAAGGTGGGTTGGCAGGCAATGAGCAGTTCTTC.

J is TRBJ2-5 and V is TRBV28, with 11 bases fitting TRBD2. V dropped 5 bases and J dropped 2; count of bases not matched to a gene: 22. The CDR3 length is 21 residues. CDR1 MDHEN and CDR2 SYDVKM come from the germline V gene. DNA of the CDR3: TGTGCCAGCAGTACCCCCTACCGACTCAGTAGCGGGAGGGCGGAACAAGAGACCCAGTACTTC. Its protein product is CASSTPYRLSSGRAEQETQYF.

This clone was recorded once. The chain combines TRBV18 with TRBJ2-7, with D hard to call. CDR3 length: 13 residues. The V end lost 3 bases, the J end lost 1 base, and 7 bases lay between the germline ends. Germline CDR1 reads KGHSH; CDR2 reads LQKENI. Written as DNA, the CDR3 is TGTGCCAGCTCACCGACCAGGTCCTACGAGCAGTACTTC. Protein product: CASSPTRSYEQYF.

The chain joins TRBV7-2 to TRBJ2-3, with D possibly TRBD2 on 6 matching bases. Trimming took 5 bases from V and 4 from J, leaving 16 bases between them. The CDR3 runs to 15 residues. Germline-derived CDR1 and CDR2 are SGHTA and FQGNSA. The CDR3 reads CASSADGEVSDTQYF. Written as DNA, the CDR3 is TGTGCCAGCAGCGCCGACGGGGAGGTGTCAGATACGCAGTATTTT.

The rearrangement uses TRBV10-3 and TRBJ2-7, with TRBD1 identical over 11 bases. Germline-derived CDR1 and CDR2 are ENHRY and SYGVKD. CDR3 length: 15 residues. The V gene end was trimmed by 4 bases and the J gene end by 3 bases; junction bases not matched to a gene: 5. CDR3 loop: CAISGGQGGVYEQYF. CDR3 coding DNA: TGTGCCATCAGTGGGGGACAGGGGGGAGTCTACGAGCAGTACTTC.

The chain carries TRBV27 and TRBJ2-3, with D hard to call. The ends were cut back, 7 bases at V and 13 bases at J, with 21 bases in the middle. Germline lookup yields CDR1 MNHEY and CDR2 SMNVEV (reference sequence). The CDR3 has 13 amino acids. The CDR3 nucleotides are TGTGCCAGCACTAAACCTTCTAGTCGGGTTGAGTATTTT. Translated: CASTKPSSRVEYF.

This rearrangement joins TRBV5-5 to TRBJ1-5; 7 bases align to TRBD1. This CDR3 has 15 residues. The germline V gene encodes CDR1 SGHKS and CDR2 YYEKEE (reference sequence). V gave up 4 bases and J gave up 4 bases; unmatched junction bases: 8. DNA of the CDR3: TGTGCCAGCAGCCCTAGAGCAGGGGGAAATCAGCCCCAGCATTTT. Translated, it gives CASSPRAGGNQPQHF.

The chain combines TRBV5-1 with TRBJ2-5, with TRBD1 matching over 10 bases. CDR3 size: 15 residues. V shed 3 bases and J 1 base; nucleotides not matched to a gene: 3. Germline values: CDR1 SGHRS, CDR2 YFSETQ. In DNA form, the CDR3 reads TGCGCCAGCAGCTCCGGGACAGGGGTCCAAGAGACCCAGTACTTC. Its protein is CASSSGTGVQETQYF.

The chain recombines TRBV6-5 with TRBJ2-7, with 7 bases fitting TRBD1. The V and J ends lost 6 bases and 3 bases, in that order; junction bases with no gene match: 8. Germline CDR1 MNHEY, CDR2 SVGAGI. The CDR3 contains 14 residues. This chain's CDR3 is CASRRNRGGYEQYF. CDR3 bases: TGTGCCAGCAGACGAAACAGGGGCGGCTACGAGCAGTACTTC.